Listed below are T cell receptor beta chains from one sample, sequenced in a study of cytomegalovirus exposure and HLA in healthy donors. The repertoire was sequenced with immunoSEQ multiplex PCR; TCRdb's copy has only in-frame clones and lacks some. Altogether 120,000 to 150,000 clones are present, approximately 72% being singletons, with the ten largest covering 6.5%. The specimen sequenced was PBMCs. The receptors stem from a woman aged 55-75 years in good health and CMV-seronegative. Each CDR3 is given with its conserved first and last residue. The D gene is left open where the match is weak. Only some rows state a clone size, as once, few, many or a class for expanded clones.

TGTGCCAGCAGCTTGTTTCCAGGGGGTGACCAAGAGACCCAGTACTTC CASSLFPGGDQETQYF - TRBD1 TRBJ2-5 TRBV5-4
TGTGCCAGTAGTCGCACGGGACTAGCGACGGAGACCCGGTACTTC CASSRTGLATETRYF once TRBD2 TRBJ2-5 TRBV19
TGTGCCAGCAGCCATAGACCCATGATCACAGGGGACTACAATGAGCAGTTCTTC CASSHRPMITGDYNEQFF - TRBD1 TRBJ2-1 TRBV14
TGTGCCAGCAGTCGTAGCGGGGGCTGGGATACGCAGTATTTT CASSRSGGWDTQYF - TRBD2 TRBJ2-3 TRBV27
TGTGCCAGCAGCCCCCTCCCCTCTGGGGCCAACGTCCTGACTTTC CASSPLPSGANVLTF - - TRBJ2-6 TRBV7-2
TGTGCCAGCAGCGTAGAAGCGGGGGGGTACCAAGAGACCCAGTACTTC CASSVEAGGYQETQYF once TRBD2 TRBJ2-5 TRBV9
TGTGCCAGCAGTGAATTTGCAGCGGGAGGGCGAAATGAGCAGTTCTTC CASSEFAAGGRNEQFF - TRBD2 TRBJ2-1 TRBV25-1
TGTGCCAGCAGTGGGACAGGGGTGAAGGCTGAAGCTTTCTTT CASSGTGVKAEAFF - TRBD1 TRBJ1-1 TRBV28
TGTGCCAGTAGTATCGGTTGGGGGGGGAATCAGCCCCAGCATTTT CASSIGWGGNQPQHF - - TRBJ1-5 TRBV19
TGCAGCACTGGAGGGTCTAGCGGAGAGACCCAGTACTTC CSTGGSSGETQYF - TRBD2 TRBJ2-5 TRBV29-1
TGTGCCAGCGCCCAAACTAGCGGGATCCAAGAGACCCAGTACTTC CASAQTSGIQETQYF few TRBD2 TRBJ2-5 TRBV5-4
TGTGCCAGCAGCTTGGCCTGGGGGGGCAACTACGAGCAGTACTTC CASSLAWGGNYEQYF - - TRBJ2-7 TRBV5-4
TGCGCCAGCAGCTTGGAACTAGCAAGTTACAATGAGCAGTTCTTC CASSLELASYNEQFF few - TRBJ2-1 TRBV5-1
TGTGCCAGCAGCGAGGGACAGGGGGCGGGCTCCTACGAGCAGTACTTC CASSEGQGAGSYEQYF - TRBD1 TRBJ2-7 TRBV9
TGTGCCAGTAGTCGCAGGGACATATATATCGGCTACACCTTC CASSRRDIYIGYTF few - TRBJ1-2 TRBV19
TGTGCCAGCAGTGAAGGGACAGGGAAGGGAGTGCGGTTCTTC CASSEGTGKGVRFF - TRBD1 TRBJ2-1 TRBV6-5
TGTGCCAGTAGTATGACGCGGGGGGGGCAAGAGACCCAGTACTTC CASSMTRGGQETQYF - TRBD2 TRBJ2-5 TRBV19
TGTGCCAGCAGCAGAGGGGACTCCATCTATGGCTACACCTTC CASSRGDSIYGYTF - - TRBJ1-2 TRBV7-9
TGTGCCAGCAGCCCTCGACGGGTCTCTGGGGCCAACGTCTTGACTTTC CASSPRRVSGANVLTF - - TRBJ2-6 TRBV7-8
TGTGCCAGCAGTTTAAGTTACGGCGGTAGCACAGATACGCAGTATTTT CASSLSYGGSTDTQYF - - TRBJ2-3 TRBV28
TGTGCCAGCAGCCAAGATAGCGGGAGGGGTGGAGATACGCAGTATTTT CASSQDSGRGGDTQYF - TRBD2 TRBJ2-3 TRBV4-2
TGTGCCAGCTCACCACCCGGGGGGGACAGTTTCGGGGAGCTGTTTTTT CASSPPGGDSFGELFF - - TRBJ2-2 TRBV18
TGTGCCAGCAGCCGAGGACTAGCGGGGGGGGTTGGTTTTTCGGAGCAGTACTTC CASSRGLAGGVGFSEQYF - TRBD2 TRBJ2-7 TRBV5-4
TGTGCCAGCAGTGAAGCGTGGGGGGATTCACCCCTCCACTTT CASSEAWGDSPLHF - - TRBJ1-6 TRBV6-1
TGTGCCAGCAGGGATACAGGGGATAGTGGCTACACCTTC CASRDTGDSGYTF few TRBD1 TRBJ1-2 TRBV2
TGTGCCAGCAGTACTCAGGGGGCTGGAAACACCATATATTTT CASSTQGAGNTIYF - TRBD1 TRBJ1-3 TRBV2
TGTGCCAGCAGCCAGCGGGCGGCGGACAATGAGCAGTTCTTC CASSQRAADNEQFF - - TRBJ2-1 TRBV7-2
TGTGCCAGCAGTTTGGGGGGAGGGCCCTACGAGCAGTACTTC CASSLGGGPYEQYF - TRBD2 TRBJ2-7 TRBV28
TGTGCCAGCAGTTCCTACAGGAGCTCTGGAAACACCATATATTTT CASSSYRSSGNTIYF few - TRBJ1-3 TRBV28
TGTGCCAGCAGCTTAGATGCCGGGACTAGCGCCCTCTACGAGCAGTACTTC CASSLDAGTSALYEQYF - TRBD2 TRBJ2-7 TRBV7-2
TGTGCCAGCAGCTTAGTTCGGTCAGGGGGCGGAGGCTACACCTTC CASSLVRSGGGGYTF - TRBD1 TRBJ1-2 TRBV7-2
TGTGCCACCCGGGGGGGGACTGAAGCTTTCTTT CATRGGTEAFF - - TRBJ1-1 TRBV25-1
TGTGCCAGCAGCGAAGGGACTGGTATGTCCCAGCATTTT CASSEGTGMSQHF - - TRBJ1-5 TRBV6-6
TGTGCCAGCAGTCCGGGACAGGGGTTCAATTCACCCCTCCACTTT CASSPGQGFNSPLHF - TRBD1 TRBJ1-6 TRBV27
TGTGCCAGCAGCTTAGTGGGGGGAGGCGGGGGAGGCACAGATACGCAGTATTTT CASSLVGGGGGGTDTQYF - TRBD2 TRBJ2-3 TRBV7-2
TGTGCCAGCAGCCGACTAGCGGGTAGAGAGACCCAGTACTTC CASSRLAGRETQYF - TRBD2 TRBJ2-5 TRBV27
TGTGCCAGCAGTTTCCTGAGACTAGCGGGAGTTGACGAGCAGTACTTC CASSFLRLAGVDEQYF - TRBD2 TRBJ2-7 TRBV28
TGTGCCAGCAGCTTAAACGGGGGGGCCTCCCAGTACTTC CASSLNGGASQYF - TRBD2 TRBJ2-5 TRBV11-2
TGTGCCAGCAGCCCCGGGGGAACCTACAATCAGCCCCAGCATTTT CASSPGGTYNQPQHF once - TRBJ1-5 TRBV6-1
TGTGCCAGCAGTTTGGGGGGGGCTCACCCCCGGGAGCTGTTTTTT CASSLGGAHPRELFF - - TRBJ2-2 TRBV28
TGTGCCAGCTCACCAGACAGGGAGACAGGCTACACCTTC CASSPDRETGYTF once TRBD1 TRBJ1-2 TRBV18
TGTGCCAGCAGCACAGACTATGGCTACCGGTATAATGAGCAGTTCTTC CASSTDYGYRYNEQFF once - TRBJ2-1 TRBV5-8
TGTGCCAGCAGCCCCCTGGTAGAAAGGGGGTCGAACACCGGGGAGCTGTTTTTT CASSPLVERGSNTGELFF - - TRBJ2-2 TRBV21-1
TGTGCCAGCAGCTTAATCTCCCCTAGAAATACGCAGTATTTT CASSLISPRNTQYF few - TRBJ2-3 TRBV11-3
TGTGCCAGCAGTTACTCGAAAGGGGGAAAACTGTTTTTT CASSYSKGGKLFF - - TRBJ1-4 TRBV6-6
TGTGCCAGCAGCGTAGAGCCCCGGGACAGGGGCGGCGGGACCCAGTACTTC CASSVEPRDRGGGTQYF - TRBD1 TRBJ2-5 TRBV9
TGTGCCAGTAGCCCGGGGGTAGCGGGGGGAGTAGATACGCAGTATTTT CASSPGVAGGVDTQYF - TRBD2 TRBJ2-3 TRBV19
TGTGCCAGCAGTCTCCCCAATGAAAAACTGTTTTTT CASSLPNEKLFF - - TRBJ1-4 TRBV28
TGCAGCGTTGAGGGGGACAGGGGGCTGGAGACCCAGTACTTC CSVEGDRGLETQYF - TRBD1 TRBJ2-5 TRBV29-1
TGTGCCAGCAGCGTAACAGGACAGGGGAGCACAGATACGCAGTATTTT CASSVTGQGSTDTQYF few TRBD1 TRBJ2-3 TRBV9
TGTGCCAGCAGCTTAGACTCAGGGATCGCTAATGAAAAACTGTTTTTT CASSLDSGIANEKLFF - - TRBJ1-4 TRBV7-2
TGTGCCAGCTCACCGGGACAGGCTGGGGCCAACGTCCTGACTTTC CASSPGQAGANVLTF - TRBD1 TRBJ2-6 TRBV18
TGCGCCAGCAGCCAATCGAGTGGCGGGAGGGGGTACGAGCAGTACTTC CASSQSSGGRGYEQYF - TRBD2 TRBJ2-7 TRBV4-1
TGTGCCAGCAGCTCTGACAGGGGGCGTGTGGGGACCCAGTACTTC CASSSDRGRVGTQYF - TRBD1 TRBJ2-5 TRBV6-1
TGTGCCAGCAGTATCCGACAGGGCCCCGGGGAGCTGTTTTTT CASSIRQGPGELFF few TRBD1 TRBJ2-2 TRBV6-6